This T cell receptor (beta chain) is from a study of blood T cell repertoires in COVID-19. The wider study: Sites across the United States, Italy and Spain contributed samples from acute and convalescent COVID-19. PBMCs, B-cell-depleted T cells, or T cells provided the cDNA or gDNA that made up the material.

Study processing details: Amplified reference gene primers provided the basis for estimating nucleated cell counts. The protocol was immunoSEQ multiplex PCR, while the TCRdb copy is restricted to in-frame clones and leaves out a portion. Clone size and V and J calls were adopted from that table, with D and trimming inferred from the DNA. The data show some 100,000 clones, 80% to 90% seen once. Trimming cost V 6 bases and J 3 bases; bases outside gene matches: 6. This CDR3 region has 15 residues. CDR1 MNHNY and CDR2 SVGAGI come from the germline V gene (reference sequence). This clonotype originated in a human donor in a cohort sampled during active COVID-19. The sequenced sample was peripheral blood. The J gene is TRBJ2-1, the V gene TRBV6-6; 9 bases line up with TRBD1. The CDR3 reads CASSGGQGFYNEQFF. For the CDR3, the DNA is TGTGCCAGCAGCGGGGGACAGGGCTTCTACAATGAGCAGTTCTTC.